This T cell receptor (beta chain) was identified in a study of cytomegalovirus exposure and HLA in healthy donors. Broader study findings: Researchers reported in a later analysis that a missense DCLRE1C variant was tied to TCR beta V- and J-gene trimming.

The PCR had 60 Vbeta and 13 Jbeta primers. The repertoire was sequenced with immunoSEQ multiplex PCR; TCRdb's copy has only in-frame clones and lacks some. The sample consists of about 200,000 clones, approximately 86% of them appearing once. Of note for this clone: No antigen is known for it.

V lost 0 bases to trimming and J lost 2 bases, with 13 bases between them. CDR1 GTSNPN and CDR2 SVGIG come from the germline V gene (reference sequence). This CDR3 region has 15 residues. This receptor was identified in a young woman in good health and CMV-seronegative. The chain employs TRBV30 and TRBJ2-5; a weak D match, TRBD2 (5 bases). Sequencing was done on a sample of PBMCs. The CDR3 DNA sequence: TGTGCCTGGAGTGTACTGGCGGGCAGGCAAGAGACCCAGTACTTC. Its translation: CAWSVLAGRQETQYF.